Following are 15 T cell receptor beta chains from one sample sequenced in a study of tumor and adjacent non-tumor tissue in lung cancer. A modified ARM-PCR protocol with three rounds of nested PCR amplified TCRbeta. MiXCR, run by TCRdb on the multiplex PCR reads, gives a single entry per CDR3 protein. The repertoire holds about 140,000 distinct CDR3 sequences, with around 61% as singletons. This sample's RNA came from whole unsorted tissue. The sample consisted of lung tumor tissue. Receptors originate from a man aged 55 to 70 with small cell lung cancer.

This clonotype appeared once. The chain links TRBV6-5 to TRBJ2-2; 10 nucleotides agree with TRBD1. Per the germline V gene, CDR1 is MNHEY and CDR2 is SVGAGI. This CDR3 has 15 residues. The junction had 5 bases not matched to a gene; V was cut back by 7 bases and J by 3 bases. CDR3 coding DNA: TGTGCCAGCAAGTCCGGGACAGGGGACACCGGGGAGCTGTTTTTT. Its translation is CASKSGTGDTGELFF.

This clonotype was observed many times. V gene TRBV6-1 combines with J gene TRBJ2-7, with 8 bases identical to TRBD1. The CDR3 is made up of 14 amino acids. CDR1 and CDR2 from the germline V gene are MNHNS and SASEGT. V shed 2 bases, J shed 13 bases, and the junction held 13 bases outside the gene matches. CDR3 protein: CASSEHVDRDGPYV. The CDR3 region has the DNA TGTGCCAGCAGTGAACATGTGGACAGGGACGGACCCTACGTC.

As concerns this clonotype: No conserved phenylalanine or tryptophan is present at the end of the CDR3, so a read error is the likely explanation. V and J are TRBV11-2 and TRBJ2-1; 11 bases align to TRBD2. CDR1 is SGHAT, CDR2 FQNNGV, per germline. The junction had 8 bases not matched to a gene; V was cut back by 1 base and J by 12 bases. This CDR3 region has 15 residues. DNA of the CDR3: TGTGCCAGCAGCTTAGTACTAGCGGGAGTGGTTGGGCAGTTCTTA. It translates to CASSLVLAGVVGQFL.

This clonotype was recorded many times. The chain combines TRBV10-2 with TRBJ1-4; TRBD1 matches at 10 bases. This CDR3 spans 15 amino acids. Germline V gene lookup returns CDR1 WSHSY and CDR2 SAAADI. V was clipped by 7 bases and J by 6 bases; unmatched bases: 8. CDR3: CASTYSGTGDEKLFF. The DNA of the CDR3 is TGCGCCAGCACCTACAGTGGGACAGGGGATGAAAAACTGTTTTTT.

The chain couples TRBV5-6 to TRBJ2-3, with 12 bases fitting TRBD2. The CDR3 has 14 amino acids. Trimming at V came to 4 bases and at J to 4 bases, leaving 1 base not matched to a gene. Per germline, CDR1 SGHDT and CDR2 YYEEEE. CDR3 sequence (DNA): TGTGCCAGCAGCGGGACTAGCGGGCCAGATACGCAGTATTTT. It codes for CASSGTSGPDTQYF.

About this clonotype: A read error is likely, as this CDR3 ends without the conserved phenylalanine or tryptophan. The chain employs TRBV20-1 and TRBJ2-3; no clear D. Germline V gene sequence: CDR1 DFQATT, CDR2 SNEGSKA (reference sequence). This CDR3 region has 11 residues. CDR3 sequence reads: CNAQVSDMQYS. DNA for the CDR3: TGCAATGCTCAAGTATCGGATATGCAGTATTCT.

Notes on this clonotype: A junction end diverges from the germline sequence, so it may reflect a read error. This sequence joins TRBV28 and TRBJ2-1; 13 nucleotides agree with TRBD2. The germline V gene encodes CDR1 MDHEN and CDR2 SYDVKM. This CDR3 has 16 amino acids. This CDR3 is CARSSITSGRANEQFF. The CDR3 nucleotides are TGTGCCAGAAGTTCGATAACTAGCGGGAGGGCCAATGAGCAGTTCTTC.

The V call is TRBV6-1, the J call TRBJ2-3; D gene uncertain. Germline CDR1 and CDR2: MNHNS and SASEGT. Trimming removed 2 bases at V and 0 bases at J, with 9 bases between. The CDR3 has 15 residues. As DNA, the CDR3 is TGTGCCAGCAGTGAATTTAAGGGCAGCACAGATACGCAGTATTTT. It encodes CASSEFKGSTDTQYF.

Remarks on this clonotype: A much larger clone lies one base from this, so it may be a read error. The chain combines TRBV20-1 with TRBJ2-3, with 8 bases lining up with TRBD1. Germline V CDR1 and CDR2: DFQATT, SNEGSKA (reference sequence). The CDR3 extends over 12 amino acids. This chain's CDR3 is CSATGQVGTRYF. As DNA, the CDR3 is TGCAGTGCCACGGGACAGGTCGGTACGCGGTATTTT.

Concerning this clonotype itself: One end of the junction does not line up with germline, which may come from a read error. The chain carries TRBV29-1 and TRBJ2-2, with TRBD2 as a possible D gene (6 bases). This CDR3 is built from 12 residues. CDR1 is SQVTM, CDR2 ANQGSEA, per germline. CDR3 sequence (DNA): TGCAGCGTTGAAGGGAACACCGGGGGGCTGTTTTTT. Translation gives CSVEGNTGGLFF.

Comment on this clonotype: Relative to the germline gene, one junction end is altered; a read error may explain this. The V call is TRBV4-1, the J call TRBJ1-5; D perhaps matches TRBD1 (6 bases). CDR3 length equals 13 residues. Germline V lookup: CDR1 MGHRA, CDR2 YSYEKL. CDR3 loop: CTSSQGMSQPQHF. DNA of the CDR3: TGCACCAGCAGTCAGGGGATGTCTCAGCCCCAGCATTTT.

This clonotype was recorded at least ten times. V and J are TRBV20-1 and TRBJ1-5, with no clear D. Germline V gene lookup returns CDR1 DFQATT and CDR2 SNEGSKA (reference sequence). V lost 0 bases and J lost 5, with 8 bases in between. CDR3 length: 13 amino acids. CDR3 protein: CSARDGPDQPQHF. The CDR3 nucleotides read TGCAGTGCTAGAGATGGGCCCGATCAGCCCCAGCATTTT.

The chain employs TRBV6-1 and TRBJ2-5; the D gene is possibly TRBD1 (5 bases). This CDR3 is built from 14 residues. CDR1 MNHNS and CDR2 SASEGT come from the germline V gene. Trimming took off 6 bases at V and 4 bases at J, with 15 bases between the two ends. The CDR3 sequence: CASSSYPTAETQYF. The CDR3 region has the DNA TGTGCCAGCAGCTCCTACCCGACAGCAGAGACCCAGTACTTC.

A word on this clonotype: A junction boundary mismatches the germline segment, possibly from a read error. The CDR3 DNA sequence: TGTGTCTGGAGTGTACGAAGAAGGGGGGGCATTCAATACTTC. Residues: CVWSVRRRGGIQYF. The chain links TRBV30 to TRBJ2-4; TRBD2 is a possible D gene (7 bases). The CDR3 totals 14 residues. Germline V gene data show CDR1 as GTSNPN and CDR2 as SVGIG (reference sequence).

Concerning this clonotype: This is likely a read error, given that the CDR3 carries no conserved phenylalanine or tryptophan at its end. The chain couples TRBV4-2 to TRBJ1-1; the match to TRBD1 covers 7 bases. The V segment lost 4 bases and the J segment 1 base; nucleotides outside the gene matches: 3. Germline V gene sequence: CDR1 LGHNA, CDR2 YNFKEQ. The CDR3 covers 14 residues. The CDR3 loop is CASSPRQGNTEAFL. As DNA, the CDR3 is TGTGCCAGCAGCCCCCGACAGGGGAACACTGAAGCTTTCCTT.